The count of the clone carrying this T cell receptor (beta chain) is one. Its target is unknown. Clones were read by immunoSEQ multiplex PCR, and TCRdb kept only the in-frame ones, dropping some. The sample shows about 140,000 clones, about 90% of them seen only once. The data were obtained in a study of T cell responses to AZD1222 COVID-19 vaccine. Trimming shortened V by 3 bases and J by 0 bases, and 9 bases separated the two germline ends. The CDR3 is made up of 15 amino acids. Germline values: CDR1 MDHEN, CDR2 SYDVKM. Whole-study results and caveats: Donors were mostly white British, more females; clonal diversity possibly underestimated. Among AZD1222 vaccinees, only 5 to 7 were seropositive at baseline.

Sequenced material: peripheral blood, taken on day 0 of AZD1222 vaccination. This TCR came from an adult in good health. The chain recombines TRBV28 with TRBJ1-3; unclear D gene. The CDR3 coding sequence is TGTGCCAGCAGTTTGGCAGGCCTCTCTGGAAACACCATATATTTT. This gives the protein CASSLAGLSGNTIYF.